This T cell receptor beta chain was captured in a study of T cells in Graves' hyperthyroidism and ophthalmopathy. Regarding the study as a whole: Stable hyperthyroidism was told apart from ophthalmopathy by a model built on 13 V-J features.

As for this clonotype: Antigen unknown.

The CDR3 is made up of 13 amino acids. Per germline, CDR1 ENHRY and CDR2 SYGVKD. V was clipped by 5 bases and J by 7 bases, with 12 bases between them. TCR beta CDR3 region amplification was performed from RNA transcripts. A first-round RT-PCR of the TCR CDR3 used the HTBI primer set. One entry per CDR3 protein results from TCRdb running MiXCR on the multiplex PCR reads. Here the sample spans about 250,000 distinct CDR3 sequences, 22% being singletons. Sequencing was performed on blood. This receptor was taken from a man aged 25 to 40 with Graves' ophthalmopathy. The chain uses TRBV10-3 and TRBJ2-1, with D hard to call. The chain's CDR3 is CAISNPTLNEQFF. DNA for the CDR3: TGTGCCATCAGTAATCCCACGTTGAATGAGCAGTTCTTC.